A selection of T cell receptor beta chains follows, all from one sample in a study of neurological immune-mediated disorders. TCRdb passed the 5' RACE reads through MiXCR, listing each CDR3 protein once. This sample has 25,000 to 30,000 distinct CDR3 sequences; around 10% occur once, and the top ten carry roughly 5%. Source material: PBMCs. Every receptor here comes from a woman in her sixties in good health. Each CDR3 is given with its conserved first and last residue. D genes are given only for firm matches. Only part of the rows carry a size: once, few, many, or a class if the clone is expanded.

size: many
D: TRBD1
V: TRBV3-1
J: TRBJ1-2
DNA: TGTGCCAGCAGACGCCCGGGACAGGCGAACGGCTACACCTTC
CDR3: CASRRPGQANGYTF

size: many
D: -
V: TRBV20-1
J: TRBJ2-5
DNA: TGCAGTGCTATCGGGTTGCGTTTGGCCCAAGAGACCCAGTACTTC
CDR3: CSAIGLRLAQETQYF

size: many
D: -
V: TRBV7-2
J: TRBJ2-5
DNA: TGTGCCAGCAGCTTAGTTGCGGGGAACCAAGAGACCCAGTACTTC
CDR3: CASSLVAGNQETQYF

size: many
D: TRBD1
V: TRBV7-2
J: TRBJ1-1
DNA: TGTGCCAGCAGCTTGGGACAGGGGGGATTCAACACTGAAGCTTTCTTT
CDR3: CASSLGQGGFNTEAFF

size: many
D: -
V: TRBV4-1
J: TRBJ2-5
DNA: TGCGCCAGCAGCCAGGGATCCAGCCTCGGGGAGTCCCAGTACTTC
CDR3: CASSQGSSLGESQYF

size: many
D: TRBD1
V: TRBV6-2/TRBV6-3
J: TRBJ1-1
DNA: TGTGCCAGCAGTTTTGGGGGCACAGGGGTTGGGGGCACTGAAGCTTTCTTT
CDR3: CASSFGGTGVGGTEAFF

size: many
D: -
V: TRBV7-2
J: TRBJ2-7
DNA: TGTGCCAGCAGCTTAGGGGCAGGCTACGAGCAGTACTTC
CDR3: CASSLGAGYEQYF

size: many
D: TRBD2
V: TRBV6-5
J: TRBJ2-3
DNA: TGTGCCAGCAGTTCCATAGCGGGGGGGTACACAGATACGCAGTATTTT
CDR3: CASSSIAGGYTDTQYF

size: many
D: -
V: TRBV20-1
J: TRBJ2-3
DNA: TGCAGTGCTAGTCCCGAATCTTCTGGTACGCAGTATTTT
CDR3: CSASPESSGTQYF

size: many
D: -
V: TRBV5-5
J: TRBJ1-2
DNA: TGTGCCAGCAGCCCCGAAGGGTATGGCTACACCTTC
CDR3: CASSPEGYGYTF

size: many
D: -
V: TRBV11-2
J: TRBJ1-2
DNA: TGTGCCAGCAGGGGGACACTCTATGGCTACACCTTC
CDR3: CASRGTLYGYTF

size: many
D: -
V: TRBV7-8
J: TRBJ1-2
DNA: TGTGCCAGCAGCCTTGGAAGGGGCGCCTATGGCTACACCTTC
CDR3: CASSLGRGAYGYTF

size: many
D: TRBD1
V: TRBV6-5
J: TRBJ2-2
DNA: TGTGCCAGCAGTTTCACCGGGACAGGGAGCTGGGAGCTGTTTTTT
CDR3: CASSFTGTGSWELFF

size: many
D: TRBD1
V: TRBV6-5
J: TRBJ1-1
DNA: TGTGCCAGCAGTTACGGTAGTCAAACACGTTGGACAGGGGGATGGAACACTGAAGCTTTCTTT
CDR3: CASSYGSQTRWTGGWNTEAFF

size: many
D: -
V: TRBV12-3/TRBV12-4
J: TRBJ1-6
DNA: TGTGCCAGCAGCTATCGTAGGTCACCCCTCCACTTT
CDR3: CASSYRRSPLHF

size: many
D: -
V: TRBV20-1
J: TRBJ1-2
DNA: TGCAGTGCTGGACAGCCCAACTATGGCTACACCTTC
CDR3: CSAGQPNYGYTF

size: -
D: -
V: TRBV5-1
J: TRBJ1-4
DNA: TGCGCCAGCAGTTCGGGGGCACAGGCTTCTAATGAAAAACTGTTTTTT
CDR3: CASSSGAQASNEKLFF

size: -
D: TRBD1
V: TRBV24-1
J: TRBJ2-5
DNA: TGTGCCACCAGTGATCCTCGAACCGGGACAGGGTTGTGGGAGACCCAGTACTTC
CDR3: CATSDPRTGTGLWETQYF

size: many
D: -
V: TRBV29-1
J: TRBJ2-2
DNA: TGCAGCGTTGTTCTCAGGGGGAACACCGGGGAGCTGTTTTTT
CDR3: CSVVLRGNTGELFF

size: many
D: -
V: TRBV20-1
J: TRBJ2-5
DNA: TGCAGTGCCCCTAGGGGCGGGCAAGAGACCCAGTACTTC
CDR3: CSAPRGGQETQYF

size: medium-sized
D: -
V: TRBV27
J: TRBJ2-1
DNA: TGTGCCAGCAGTCTCCCTTCCGGGGGCAATGAGCAGTTCTTC
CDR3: CASSLPSGGNEQFF

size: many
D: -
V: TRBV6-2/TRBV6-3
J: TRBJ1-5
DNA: TGTGCCAGCAGTTACAATTTGAGGGGTAAGGGGGGGCAGCCCCAGCATTTT
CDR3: CASSYNLRGKGGQPQHF

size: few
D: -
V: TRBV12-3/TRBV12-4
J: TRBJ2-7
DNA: TGTGCCAGCAGTTTCTCAGGGTCATCCTACGAGCAGTACTTC
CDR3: CASSFSGSSYEQYF

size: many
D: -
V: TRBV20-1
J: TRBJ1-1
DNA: TGCAGTGCTGCAGATAGTTTGAACACTGAAGCTTTCTTT
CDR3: CSAADSLNTEAFF

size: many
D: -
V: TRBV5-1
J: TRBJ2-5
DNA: TGCGCCAGCAGCTTGGCTGGTGGCGGGGGCTCCCAAGAGACCCAGTACTTC
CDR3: CASSLAGGGGSQETQYF

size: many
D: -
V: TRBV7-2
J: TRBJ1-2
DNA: TGTGCCAGCAGCTTAATCGGTGGCTACACCTTC
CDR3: CASSLIGGYTF

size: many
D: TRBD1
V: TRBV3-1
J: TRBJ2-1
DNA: TGTGCCAGCAGCCCGACAGGGCTAAATGAGCAGTTCTTC
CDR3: CASSPTGLNEQFF

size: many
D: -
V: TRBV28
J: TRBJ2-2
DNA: TGTGCCAGCAGTTTATATAACGGGAACACCGGGGAGCTGTTTTTT
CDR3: CASSLYNGNTGELFF

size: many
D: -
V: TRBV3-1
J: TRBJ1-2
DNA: TGTGCCAGCATGCGTGGCTACACCTTC
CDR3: CASMRGYTF

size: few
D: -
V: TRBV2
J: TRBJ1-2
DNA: TGTGCCAGCAGTCAAGGACAGCCCGGATATGGCTACACCTTC
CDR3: CASSQGQPGYGYTF

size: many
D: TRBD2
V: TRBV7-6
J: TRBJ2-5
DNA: TGTGCCAGCAGCTTACGGGGGGGCCTGGAGACCCAGTACTTC
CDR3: CASSLRGGLETQYF

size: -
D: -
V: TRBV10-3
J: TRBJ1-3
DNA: TGTGCCATCAGTGAGGGGAACGGAAACACCATATATTTT
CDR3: CAISEGNGNTIYF

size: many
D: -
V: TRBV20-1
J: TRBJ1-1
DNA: TGCAGTGCTGCTGACGGCGAGACTGAAGCTTTCTTT
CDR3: CSAADGETEAFF

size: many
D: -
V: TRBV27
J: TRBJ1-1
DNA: TGTGCCACTTGGGTCCAGGGACCCAACACTGAAGCTTTCTTT
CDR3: CATWVQGPNTEAFF

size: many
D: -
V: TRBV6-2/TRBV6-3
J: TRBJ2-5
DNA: TGTGCCAGCACCACCCGGGACCGCAAAGAGACCCAGTACTTC
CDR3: CASTTRDRKETQYF

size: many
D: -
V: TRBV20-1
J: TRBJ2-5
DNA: TGCAGTGCCCACGAGCGGACCCAAGAGACCCAGTACTTC
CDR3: CSAHERTQETQYF

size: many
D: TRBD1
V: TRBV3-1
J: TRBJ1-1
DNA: TGTGCCAGCAGCCAAGAGAGCACAGGGGCCACTGAAGCTTTCTTT
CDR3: CASSQESTGATEAFF

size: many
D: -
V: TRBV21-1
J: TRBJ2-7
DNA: TGTGCCAGCAGCCCGAAGGACAGCTCTAAGCAGTACTTC
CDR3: CASSPKDSSKQYF

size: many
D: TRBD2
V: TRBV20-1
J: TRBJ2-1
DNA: TGCAGTGCTATTAGCGGGGGGGCCTCCTACAATGAGCAGTTCTTC
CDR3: CSAISGGASYNEQFF

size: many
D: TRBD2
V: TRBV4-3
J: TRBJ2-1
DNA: TGCGCCAGCAGCCTAACTAGCGGGGGGACTAATGAGCAGTTCTTC
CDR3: CASSLTSGGTNEQFF

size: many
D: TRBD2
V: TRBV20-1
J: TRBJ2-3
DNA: TGCAGTGGCTCCTCAGGGCGGGGGGGCGACACAGATACGCAGTATTTT
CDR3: CSGSSGRGGDTDTQYF

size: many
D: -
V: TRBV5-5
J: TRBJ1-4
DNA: TGTGCCAGCAGCCTCAGCCCGGCGGTTAATGAAAAACTGTTTTTT
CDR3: CASSLSPAVNEKLFF

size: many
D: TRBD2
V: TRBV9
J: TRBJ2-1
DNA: TGTGCCAGCAGCTTCGGGGGGGGCTACAATGAGCAGTTCTTC
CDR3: CASSFGGGYNEQFF

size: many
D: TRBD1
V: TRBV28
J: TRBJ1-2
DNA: TGTGCCAGCAGCCGCTTGCGGACAGGGGACTACGGCTACACCTTC
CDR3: CASSRLRTGDYGYTF

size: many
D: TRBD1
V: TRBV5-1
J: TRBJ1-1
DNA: TGCGCCAGCAGCTGGGGACAGGGGAGGAACACTGAAGCTTTCTTT
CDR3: CASSWGQGRNTEAFF

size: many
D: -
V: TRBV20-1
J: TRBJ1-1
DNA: TGCAGTGCTTCTGACAGTCACACTGAAGCTTTCTTT
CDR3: CSASDSHTEAFF

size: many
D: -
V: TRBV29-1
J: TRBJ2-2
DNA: TGCAGCGTTGAGCTGGGGGTCGGCGGGGAGCTGTTTTTT
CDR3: CSVELGVGGELFF

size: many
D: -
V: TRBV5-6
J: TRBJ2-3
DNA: TGTGCCAGCAGCCTGGAGCTGCTTAGCACAGATACGCAGTATTTT
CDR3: CASSLELLSTDTQYF

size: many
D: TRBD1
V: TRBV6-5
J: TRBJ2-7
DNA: TGTGCCAGCAGTTACTCACAGGGGACAACCTACGAGCAGTACTTC
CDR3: CASSYSQGTTYEQYF

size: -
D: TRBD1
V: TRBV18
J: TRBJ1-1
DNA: TGTGCCAGCTCATCCGGGACAGGGGATTTGAACACTGAAGCTTTCTTT
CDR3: CASSSGTGDLNTEAFF

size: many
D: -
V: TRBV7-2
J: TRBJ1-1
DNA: TGTGCCAGCAGCTTCGGATCGGGGATACTTGCTGAAGCTTTCTTT
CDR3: CASSFGSGILAEAFF